The clone carrying this TCR beta chain has ten or more counts. The data stem from a study of CD8+CD57+ T cells in acquired aplastic anemia. Study details: On average, healthy donors gave 9.5 million to 14 million reads for CD4+ cells.

Germline trimming cut 4 bases from V and 7 bases from J; bases unmatched to any gene: 12. This CDR3 is built from 16 residues. The V gene's germline CDR1 is SEHNR and CDR2 FQNEAQ (reference sequence). The TCR beta profiling, which covered VDJ combination and CDR3 sequence, was carried out using genomic DNA as the template. TCRdb recomputed calls from the reads with MiXCR, one row per CDR3 protein. The sample holds 74,000 or so distinct CDR3 sequences, around half seen once. The sequenced sample consisted of sorted CD4+, CD8+, or CD8+CD57+ T cells (not recorded which) from PBMCs. This sequence joins TRBV7-9 and TRBJ1-2; 10 nucleotides agree with TRBD1. The TCR sequence derives from a human donor in good health, serving as a control. This CDR3 reads CASSSPDRGLAGGYTF. CDR3 nucleotides: TGTGCCAGCAGCTCACCCGACAGGGGGCTGGCGGGTGGCTACACCTTC.